This entry lists 12 T cell receptor beta chains sequenced from one sample in a study of blood T cell repertoires in COVID-19. Profiled with immunoSEQ multiplex PCR; TCRdb holds only in-frame clones, not every one. The sample has 130,000 to 150,000 clones, less than 85% seen once. Material for sequencing was peripheral blood. The source is a human donor in a cohort sampled during active COVID-19.

This chain uses TRBV7-3 with TRBJ1-6, with D tentatively TRBD1 (6 bases). Trimming removed 7 bases at V and 7 bases at J, with 20 bases between. The CDR3 has 16 residues. The germline V gene has CDR1 SGHTA and CDR2 FQGTGA. The CDR3 DNA reads TGTGCCAGCATGATTGGACAGCGAGCATCAAATTCACCCCTCCACTTT. Translating gives CASMIGQRASNSPLHF.

This clone was picked up a small number of times. DNA of the CDR3: TGTGCCAGCAGCGCCCGACAGGGTGAGACCTACGAGCAGTACTTC. It is translated as CASSARQGETYEQYF. V is TRBV9 and J is TRBJ2-7, with TRBD1 identical over 7 bases. The V segment lost 3 bases and the J segment 2 bases; nucleotides outside the gene matches: 8. CDR1 is SGDLS, CDR2 YYNGEE, per germline. The CDR3 sequence is 15 residues long.

The chain couples TRBV5-1 to TRBJ2-1, with TRBD2 matching over 11 bases. Germline V gene lookup returns CDR1 SGHRS and CDR2 YFSETQ. The V segment lost 4 bases and the J segment 9 bases; nucleotides outside the gene matches: 9. This CDR3 contains 15 residues. CDR3 sequence: CASSPGTSGLSEQFF. The CDR3 DNA reads as TGCGCCAGCAGCCCAGGGACTAGCGGTCTCAGTGAGCAGTTCTTC. The entire variable domain, with the rest obtained from reference TRBV5-1 and TRBJ2-1, is as follows: KAGVTQTPRYLIKTRGQQVTLSCSPISGHRSVSWYQQTPGQGLQFLFEYFSETQRNKGNFPGRFSGRQFSNSRSEMNVSTLELGDSALYLCASSPGTSGLSEQFFGPGTRLTVL.

The CDR3 is CASRPGQGGKLFF. The CDR3 region has the DNA TGTGCCAGCAGACCGGGACAGGGAGGAAAACTGTTTTTT. The chain couples TRBV28 to TRBJ1-4; 9 nucleotides match TRBD1. V shed 6 bases, J shed 10 bases, and the junction held 6 bases outside the gene matches. CDR3 length equals 13 residues. From germline, CDR1 is MDHEN and CDR2 SYDVKM.

This clone was detected once. The chain has TRBV4-2 and TRBJ2-7; D possibly corresponds to TRBD1 (5 bases). Germline V gives CDR1 LGHNA, CDR2 YNFKEQ. The CDR3 totals 15 residues. Trimming took 4 bases from V and 2 from J, leaving 15 bases between them. The CDR3 sequence is CASSPSGDRPYEQYF. The CDR3 coding sequence is TGTGCCAGCAGCCCCTCCGGCGACAGACCCTACGAGCAGTACTTC.

The V call is TRBV7-9, the J call TRBJ2-7; 9 bases are shared with TRBD1. The CDR3 consists of 15 residues. V trimming: 5 bases; J trimming: 5 bases; junction bases outside the gene matches: 10. In germline, CDR1 is SEHNR, CDR2 FQNEAQ (reference sequence). The CDR3 sequence is CASSHNRGRINEQYF. CDR3 nucleotide sequence: TGTGCCAGCAGCCACAACAGGGGGCGCATTAACGAGCAGTACTTC. Full variable domain (rest looked up from reference TRBV7-9 and TRBJ2-7): DTGVSQNPRHKITKRGQNVTFRCDPISEHNRLYWYRQTLGQGPEFLTYFQNEAQLEKSRLLSDRFSAERPKGSFSTLEIQRTEQGDSAMYLCASSHNRGRINEQYFGPGTRLTVT.

The J gene is TRBJ1-1, the V gene TRBV21-1; TRBD1, the table's D call, was not compared with the DNA. TRBV21-1 is reported as a pseudogene. The CDR3 has 15 amino acids. The CDR3 DNA sequence: TGTGCCAGCAGCAACCTCCAGGGGATGAACACTGAAGCTTTCTTT. Its translation is CASSNLQGMNTEAFF.

This CDR3 reads CASSVGPSTDTQYF. For the CDR3, the DNA is TGTGCCAGCAGCGTAGGGCCGAGCACAGATACGCAGTATTTT. This chain links TRBV9 with TRBJ2-3; no definite D call. V was cut by 0 bases and J by 0 bases, with 5 bases left in between. Looked up from germline, CDR1 is SGDLS and CDR2 is YYNGEE. The CDR3 runs 14 residues.

The chain uses TRBV7-3 and TRBJ1-1, with D perhaps TRBD1 (6 bases). The CDR3 totals 14 residues. Between the trimmed V and J ends, which lost 7 bases and 0 bases, there was a span of 12 bases. Looked up from germline, CDR1 is SGHTA and CDR2 is FQGTGA. This chain's CDR3 is CASKEGGMNTEAFF. In DNA, the CDR3 is TGTGCCAGCAAAGAGGGGGGGATGAACACTGAAGCTTTCTTT.

J is TRBJ1-2 and V is TRBV6-5, with D maybe TRBD1 (6 bases). Germline CDR1 reads MNHEY; CDR2 reads SVGAGI. V lost 6 bases and J lost 8, with 13 bases in between. The length of the CDR3 is 12 residues. The CDR3 DNA follows: TGTGCCAGCAGCCTAGGGGGAAACGGCTACACCTTC. Encoded protein: CASSLGGNGYTF.

The chain uses TRBV6-1 and TRBJ2-7; tentative D call: TRBD1 (8 bases). Germline values: CDR1 MNHNS, CDR2 SASEGT. The V end lost 2 bases, the J end lost 3 bases, and 14 bases lay between the germline ends. This CDR3 comprises 15 residues. The CDR3 loop reads CASSERGGTGYEQYF. CDR3 DNA: TGTGCCAGCAGTGAAAGGGGGGGGACAGGCTACGAGCAGTACTTC.

The chain employs TRBV2 and TRBJ2-2, with D perhaps matching TRBD1 (6 bases). The CDR3 contains 15 residues. The V and J ends lost 6 bases and 0 bases respectively, with 11 bases between them. Germline values: CDR1 SNHLY, CDR2 FYNNEI. CDR3 residues: CASRIGTPNTGELFF. DNA for the CDR3: TGTGCCAGCAGGATCGGGACACCGAACACCGGGGAGCTGTTTTTT.